These 17 T cell receptor beta chains came from one sample sequenced in a study of blood T cell repertoires in COVID-19. Some clones are missing from TCRdb's copy, which holds only in-frame ones; the method was immunoSEQ multiplex PCR. The sample has under 250,000 clones; about 90% are singletons. Sequences were obtained from peripheral blood. These TCRs come from a man younger than 45 with acute or convalescent COVID-19.

This clone was detected once. V is TRBV27 and J is TRBJ1-5; D unresolved. V was cut by 0 bases and J by 4 bases, with 16 bases left in between. The CDR3 runs to 17 residues. Germline V gene sequence: CDR1 MNHEY, CDR2 SMNVEV (reference sequence). CDR3 DNA sequence: TGTGCCAGCAGTTTATCGCCCCCGCGGAGGGTTAATCAGCCCCAGCATTTT. Protein product: CASSLSPPRRVNQPQHF.

The chain uses TRBV30 and TRBJ2-1; D not resolved. Germline V lookup: CDR1 GTSNPN, CDR2 SVGIG (reference sequence). The CDR3 has 12 residues. V lost 3 bases and J lost 3, with 6 bases in between. The CDR3 here is CAWRGVYNEQFF. In DNA, the CDR3 is TGTGCCTGGAGGGGCGTCTACAATGAGCAGTTCTTC.

The count of this clone is one. The chain employs TRBV2 and TRBJ1-5, with D possibly being TRBD1 (5 bases). This CDR3 spans 11 amino acids. V was cut by 4 bases and J by 9 bases, with 7 bases left in between. CDR1 and CDR2 from the germline V gene are SNHLY and FYNNEI. DNA of the CDR3: TGTGCCAGCAGTGGGGGCCGGCCCCAGCATTTT. It codes for CASSGGRPQHF.

The chain has TRBV20-1 and TRBJ2-1; tentatively, D is TRBD1 (5 bases). V gave up 4 bases and J gave up 9 bases, with 10 bases separating them. CDR3 length: 11 residues. Germline V CDR1 and CDR2: DFQATT, SNEGSKA (reference sequence). The CDR3 sequence is CSAMTQGEQFF. The DNA of the CDR3 is TGCAGTGCTATGACTCAGGGTGAGCAGTTCTTC.

In this sample, this clone turned up once. The rearrangement uses TRBV19 and TRBJ2-7; 7 bases fit TRBD1. This CDR3 contains 17 residues. Germline V lookup: CDR1 LNHDA, CDR2 SQIVND (reference sequence). V dropped 2 bases and J dropped 0; count of bases not matched to a gene: 10. CDR3 nucleotides: TGTGCCAGTAGTATACAGGTTCGATGGGACAGCTCCTACGAGCAGTACTTC. Its translation: CASSIQVRWDSSYEQYF.

V is TRBV19 and J is TRBJ1-5, with no clear D. V lost 5 bases, J lost 1 base, and 15 bases lay in between. This CDR3 is 16 amino acids long. The germline V gene encodes CDR1 LNHDA and CDR2 SQIVND (reference sequence). The CDR3 coding sequence is TGTGCCAGTAGTGGAGGGCGGCCGGGCAGCAATCAGCCCCAGCATTTT. Amino acids: CASSGGRPGSNQPQHF.

The genes are TRBV6-4 and TRBJ2-1, with 9 bases fitting TRBD1. Germline trimming cut 4 bases from V and 6 bases from J; bases unmatched to any gene: 10. The CDR3 has 16 residues. Per the germline V gene, CDR1 is MRHNA and CDR2 is SNTAGT. The CDR3 here is CASSAQQGALGNEQFF. For the CDR3, the DNA is TGTGCCAGCAGTGCCCAACAGGGGGCCCTCGGCAATGAGCAGTTCTTC.

This chain joins TRBV20-1 and TRBJ1-1; 9 bases are shared with TRBD1. The CDR3 is 11 residues long. Germline V gene data show CDR1 as DFQATT and CDR2 as SNEGSKA (reference sequence). This chain's CDR3 is CRRDRATEAFF. Written as DNA, the CDR3 is TGCAGACGGGACAGGGCCACTGAAGCTTTCTTT.

The gene calls are TRBV10-3 and TRBJ2-3, with D possibly TRBD2 on 6 matching bases. Trimming took 5 bases from V and 1 from J, leaving 10 bases between them. CDR1 is ENHRY and CDR2 is SYGVKD in the germline V gene. CDR3 length: 14 residues. The CDR3 region is CAISFGGGTDTQYF. CDR3 DNA sequence: TGTGCCATCAGTTTCGGCGGGGGCACAGATACGCAGTATTTT.

This chain links TRBV27 with TRBJ2-1; 7 bases fit TRBD1. V shed 5 bases and J 0 bases; nucleotides not matched to a gene: 7. This CDR3 is built from 16 residues. Germline V gene sequence: CDR1 MNHEY, CDR2 SMNVEV (reference sequence). CDR3 DNA: TGTGCCAGCAGTAACGACAGGGCGGCCTCCTACAATGAGCAGTTCTTC. The encoded protein is CASSNDRAASYNEQFF.

V gene TRBV5-1 combines with J gene TRBJ2-3, with 7 bases matching TRBD1. The CDR3 is made up of 15 amino acids. CDR1 and CDR2 (germline): SGHRS, YFSETQ. V lost 3 bases and J lost 0; bases outside the gene matches: 4. The CDR3 is CASSWDRKSTDTQYF. CDR3 bases: TGCGCCAGCAGCTGGGACAGAAAAAGCACAGATACGCAGTATTTT. Combining the CDR3 with reference TRBV5-1 and TRBJ2-3 gives the whole variable domain KAGVTQTPRYLIKTRGQQVTLSCSPISGHRSVSWYQQTPGQGLQFLFEYFSETQRNKGNFPGRFSGRQFSNSRSEMNVSTLELGDSALYLCASSWDRKSTDTQYFGPGTRLTVL.

This clone appeared once. The CDR3 sequence: CASSVDDSGPLGTQYF. For the CDR3, the DNA is TGTGCCAGCAGCGTAGATGATAGCGGGCCGTTAGGTACGCAGTATTTT. This chain uses TRBV9 with TRBJ2-3, with 7 bases that match TRBD2. Germline values: CDR1 SGDLS, CDR2 YYNGEE. Losses at the gene ends were 0 bases for V and 8 bases for J; bases not matched to a gene: 12. The CDR3 runs to 16 residues.

The chain combines TRBV15 with TRBJ1-6, with 7 bases fitting TRBD1. Germline CDR1 and CDR2: LNHNV and YYDKDF (reference sequence). The CDR3 has 14 residues. V lost 8 bases and J lost 5; bases outside the gene matches: 6. CDR3 residues: CATSRDSNNSPLHF. DNA of the CDR3: TGTGCCACCTCCCGGGACAGCAATAATTCACCCCTCCACTTT.

The chain couples TRBV28 to TRBJ2-1; weak D call: TRBD1 (6 bases). Trimming pared 2 bases from V and 5 bases from J, leaving 16 bases between. Germline CDR1 and CDR2: MDHEN and SYDVKM. CDR3 length: 16 amino acids. The CDR3: CASSLDRQGLNNEQFF. Here the CDR3 DNA reads TGTGCCAGCAGTTTAGATAGGCAGGGGCTGAACAATGAGCAGTTCTTC.

This chain connects TRBV24-1 to TRBJ1-6; 10 bases fit TRBD1. V lost 12 bases, J lost 9 bases, and 7 bases stayed unmatched. The germline V gene has CDR1 KGHDR and CDR2 SFDVKD. This CDR3 has 13 amino acids. CDR3 coding DNA: TGTGCCGATCCGGGACAGGGGTCTTCACCCCTCCACTTT. It yields the protein CADPGQGSSPLHF.

The chain uses TRBV11-2 and TRBJ1-2; D perhaps matches TRBD1 (5 bases). The V gene's germline CDR1 is SGHAT and CDR2 FQNNGV. The CDR3 has 14 amino acids. V was shortened by 5 bases and J by 5 bases, with 15 bases between the two germline ends. CDR3 nucleotides: TGTGCCAGCAGCCCACAAGGGGCCACTTATGGCTACACCTTC. Residues: CASSPQGATYGYTF.

The chain uses TRBV5-1 and TRBJ2-6, with D possibly being TRBD1 (5 bases). The CDR3 runs 16 residues. Trimming left V 0 bases short and J 2 bases short, with 9 bases between. The germline gives CDR1 SGHRS, CDR2 YFSETQ. The CDR3 DNA is TGCGCCAGCAGCTTGGCAGGGCTCGCTGGGGCCAACGTCCTGACTTTC. Its protein product is CASSLAGLAGANVLTF.